The source of this T cell receptor beta chain is a study of ipilimumab plus nivolumab after autologous stem cell transplantation. Overall study: The myeloma cohort included high-risk transplant-naive patients and patients relapsing within 3 years of a first autologous transplant.

Starting 14 to 28 days after autologous transplant, ipilimumab 1 mg/kg was given. Germline V CDR1 and CDR2: MGHRA, YSYEKL. Trimming removed 0 bases from V and 0 bases from J; junction bases left unmatched: 4. This CDR3 spans 16 amino acids. Here immunoSEQ multiplex PCR was the method, and the copy in TCRdb shows in-frame clones only, minus some. The repertoire includes some 40,000 clones, over 90% of them detected once, and under 0.95% sits in the top ten. The chain joins TRBV4-1 to TRBJ2-5, with 7 bases fitting TRBD2. The receptor was derived from a male donor with multiple myeloma. The input for sequencing was PBMCs, taken in a trial of ipilimumab plus nivolumab as post-transplant consolidation. The DNA of the CDR3 is TGCGCCAGCAGCCAAGATTGGGGGGGGTACCAAGAGACCCAGTACTTC. Protein product: CASSQDWGGYQETQYF.